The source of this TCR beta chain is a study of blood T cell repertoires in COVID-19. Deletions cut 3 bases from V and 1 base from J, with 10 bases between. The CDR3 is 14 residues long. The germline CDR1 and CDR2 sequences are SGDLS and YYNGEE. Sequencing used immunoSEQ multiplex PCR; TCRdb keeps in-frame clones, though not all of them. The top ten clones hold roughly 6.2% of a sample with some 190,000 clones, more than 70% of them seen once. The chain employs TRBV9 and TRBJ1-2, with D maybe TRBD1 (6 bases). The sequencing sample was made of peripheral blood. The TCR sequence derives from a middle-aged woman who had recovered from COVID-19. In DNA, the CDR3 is TGTGCCAGCAGCGGAAGACAGGATAACTATGGCTACACCTTC. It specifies CASSGRQDNYGYTF. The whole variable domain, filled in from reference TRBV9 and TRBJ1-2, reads DSGVTQTPKHLITATGQRVTLRCSPRSGDLSVYWYQQSLDQGLQFLIQYYNGEERAKGNILERFSAQQFPDLHSELNLSSLELGDSALYFCASSGRQDNYGYTFGSGTRLTVV.